The 32 T cell receptor beta chains reported below all come from one sample, sequenced in a study of regulatory T cells in long-lasting Graves disease. Time point denoted: persistent/refractory GD, antithyroid drugs over 5 years with positive TRAb. PBMC-derived RNA was used for the TCR library. Building the TCR beta libraries relied on iRepertoire HTBI primers, and CDR3 regions underwent Arm-PCR. TCRdb re-called the multiplex PCR reads through MiXCR, storing one row per CDR3 protein. The table shows around 500,000 distinct CDR3 sequences, with around 21% occurring only once. Sample: peripheral blood mononuclear cells (PBMCs), taken when the disease was refractory, from a patient treated with antithyroid drugs. The receptors stem from a female donor with Graves disease.

The chain links TRBV28 to TRBJ1-2, with TRBD1 identical over 7 bases. Germline assignment: CDR1 MDHEN and CDR2 SYDVKM. The CDR3 runs to 18 residues. Trimming cost V 7 bases and J 3 bases; bases outside gene matches: 20. The CDR3 DNA reads as TGTGCCAGCACCGACCCGGGGTACAAAAAACAGGGGCACTATGGCTACACCTTC. As protein: CASTDPGYKKQGHYGYTF.

This chain links TRBV29-1 with TRBJ2-7; 7 nucleotides line up with TRBD1. The germline V gene has CDR1 SQVTM and CDR2 ANQGSEA. The J segment lost 9 bases and the V segment lost 3 bases, leaving 11 bases of the junction unmatched. This CDR3 contains 13 residues. The CDR3 region has the DNA TGCAGCGTTGACGAGGGTCTGACAGGGTTGCAGTACTTC. This gives the protein CSVDEGLTGLQYF.

This clonotype was seen many times. V is TRBV6-1 and J is TRBJ2-2; D is unclear. Trimming left V 7 bases short and J 3 bases short, with 12 bases between. The V gene's germline CDR1 is MNHNS and CDR2 SASEGT. This CDR3 has 14 residues. CDR3 amino acids: CASISDGDTGELFF. CDR3 nucleotides: TGTGCCAGCATTTCAGATGGCGACACCGGGGAGCTGTTTTTT.

The sample holds many counts of this clonotype. The V call is TRBV7-6, the J call TRBJ2-7; TRBD2 is a possible D gene (6 bases). This CDR3 region has 18 residues. The V end was cut by 5 bases, the J end by 0 bases, with 23 bases between. Per the germline V gene, CDR1 is SGHVS and CDR2 is FNYEAQ. CDR3 in DNA: TGTGCCAGCAGCCACCGAGCCGGTGGGCGGGATGCCTCCTACGAGCAGTACTTC. This encodes CASSHRAGGRDASYEQYF.

This clonotype occurred many times. No DNA is shown, since the ends of the CDR3 on it are uncertain; the CDR3 is the one TCRdb lists. The CDR3 region is CASSFLERETEAFF. The chain has TRBV28 and TRBJ1-1. The CDR3 contains 14 residues when both ends are counted. CDR1 is MDHEN, CDR2 SYDVKM, per germline.

In its sample, this clonotype was seen many times. J is TRBJ2-5 and V is TRBV6-1; D may be TRBD2 (6 bases). CDR3 length: 14 residues. Germline CDR1 MNHNS, CDR2 SASEGT. The V end was cut by 5 bases, the J end by 5 bases, with 15 bases between. CDR3 in amino acids: CASSQRTIGETQYF. CDR3 bases: TGTGCCAGCAGTCAACGGACTATCGGGGAGACCCAGTACTTC.

The chain employs TRBV2 and TRBJ2-3; D remains unclear. Germline CDR1 and CDR2: SNHLY and FYNNEI. V shed 4 bases and J shed 4 bases, with 12 bases lying between them. The CDR3 has 14 amino acids. The CDR3 DNA is TGTGCCAGCAGTGTCGACTCCTTTCCAGATACGCAGTATTTT. Its protein product is CASSVDSFPDTQYF.

Ten or more counts support this clonotype. This CDR3 reads CASHLMFELTDYGYTF. In DNA form, the CDR3 reads TGTGCCAGCCACCTGATGTTCGAACTTACTGACTATGGCTACACCTTC. The rearrangement joins TRBV12-3 or TRBV12-4 to TRBJ1-2; no firm D call. Trimming took off 8 bases at V and 3 bases at J, with 22 bases between the two ends. This CDR3 contains 16 residues.

This clonotype has more than one count but fewer than ten. The chain recombines TRBV5-1 with TRBJ1-3; D is possibly TRBD1 (5 bases). Germline V gives CDR1 SGHRS, CDR2 YFSETQ. CDR3 length: 15 amino acids. Trimming took 0 bases from V and 0 from J, leaving 7 bases between them. CDR3 DNA: TGCGCCAGCAGCTTGGAAGGGGACTCTGGAAACACCATATATTTT. Its protein product is CASSLEGDSGNTIYF.

This clonotype has ten or more counts. This rearrangement joins TRBV5-1 to TRBJ2-2, with 7 bases identical to TRBD1. This CDR3 spans 16 amino acids. Losses at the gene ends were 0 bases for V and 5 bases for J; bases not matched to a gene: 7. Per germline, CDR1 SGHRS and CDR2 YFSETQ. As DNA, the CDR3 is TGCGCCAGCAGCTTGGAACGGACAGGCGGAACCGGGGAGCTGTTTTTT. Protein sequence: CASSLERTGGTGELFF.

The chain is built from TRBV6-5 and TRBJ2-7; D perhaps matches TRBD1 (6 bases). The CDR3 has 16 residues. CDR1 MNHEY and CDR2 SVGAGI come from the germline V gene. Trimming removed 0 bases at V and 2 bases at J, with 14 bases between. The CDR3 protein is CASSYSFIDRTYEQYF. The CDR3 coding sequence is TGTGCCAGCAGTTACTCGTTTATCGACAGGACCTACGAGCAGTACTTC.

In its sample, this clonotype was seen many times. The chain links TRBV11-2 to TRBJ2-7, with D hard to call. Trimming shortened V by 5 bases and J by 3 bases, and 11 bases separated the two germline ends. The CDR3 is made up of 13 amino acids. The germline V gene encodes CDR1 SGHAT and CDR2 FQNNGV. The CDR3 DNA sequence: TGTGCCAGCAGCCATGGGCCAGACTACGAGCAGTACTTC. Amino acids: CASSHGPDYEQYF.

This clonotype was found many times. The rearrangement links TRBV24-1 to TRBJ2-2, with no clear D. The CDR3 is 13 residues long. Trimming removed 7 bases from V and 4 bases from J, with 9 bases in between. Germline-derived CDR1 and CDR2 are KGHDR and SFDVKD. CDR3 sequence: CATSVTGTGELFF. CDR3 bases: TGTGCCACCAGCGTAACGGGCACCGGGGAGCTGTTTTTT.

The CDR3 spells CASSIGGGNEQFF. Written as DNA, the CDR3 is TGTGCCAGTTCTATCGGGGGAGGGAATGAGCAGTTCTTC. The chain recombines TRBV27 with TRBJ2-1, with 7 nucleotides matching TRBD2. V shed 9 bases and J 7 bases; nucleotides not matched to a gene: 9. Germline loops: CDR1 MNHEY, CDR2 SMNVEV (reference sequence). CDR3 length: 13 residues.

This clonotype has at least ten counts. The chain joins TRBV5-1 to TRBJ1-2, with D possibly matching TRBD1 (5 bases). CDR3 size: 13 residues. V lost 0 bases and J 7 bases, leaving 10 bases between the germline ends. Germline-derived CDR1 and CDR2 are SGHRS and YFSETQ. This chain's CDR3 is CASSLGTGTGYTF. The CDR3 DNA follows: TGCGCCAGCAGCTTGGGGACCGGGACTGGCTACACCTTC.

This clonotype turned up a few times. The CDR3: CASRSGGTTPYEQYF. CDR3 sequence (DNA): TGTGCCAGCAGATCCGGGGGCACTACTCCTTACGAGCAGTACTTC. The chain couples TRBV25-1 to TRBJ2-7; the D call may be TRBD1 or TRBD2 (6 bases each). This CDR3 is 15 amino acids long. CDR1 is MGHDK, CDR2 SYGVNS, per germline. V was clipped by 6 bases and J by 4 bases, with 19 bases between them.

This chain joins TRBV2 and TRBJ1-3, with D perhaps matching TRBD1 (5 bases). The CDR3 is made up of 16 amino acids. Trimming pared 6 bases from V and 0 bases from J, leaving 15 bases between. Germline V gives CDR1 SNHLY, CDR2 FYNNEI. The CDR3 DNA reads as TGTGCCAGCAGCGATCCGGGACGGAGCTCTGGAAACACCATATATTTT. Residues: CASSDPGRSSGNTIYF.

This clonotype was picked up many times. CDR3 in amino acids: CASSYTLSISNYGYTF. As DNA, the CDR3 is TGTGCCAGCAGTTACACGTTGAGCATCTCTAACTATGGCTACACCTTC. The chain uses TRBV6-2 or TRBV6-3 and TRBJ1-2; D is uncertain. V shed 2 bases and J shed 0 bases, with 13 bases lying between them. The CDR3 loop spans 16 amino acids. The germline gives CDR1 MNHEY, CDR2 SVGEGT.

V usage is TRBV29-1 and J usage is TRBJ1-1; possible D gene TRBD1, 5 bases. V lost 5 bases and J 3 bases, leaving 13 bases between the germline ends. The germline CDR1 and CDR2 sequences are SQVTM and ANQGSEA. This CDR3 is built from 13 residues. CDR3 protein: CSVSRGWDTEAFF. The DNA of the CDR3 is TGCAGCGTTTCCCGGGGGTGGGACACTGAAGCTTTCTTT. The whole variable domain, remainder taken from reference TRBV29-1 and TRBJ1-1, is SAVISQKPSRDICQRGTSLTIQCQVDSQVTMMFWYRQQPGQSLTLIATANQGSEATYESGFVIDKFPISRPNLTFSTLTVSNMSPEDSSIYLCSVSRGWDTEAFFGQGTRLTVV.

This clonotype was seen more than once but under ten times. The chain combines TRBV28 with TRBJ2-7; D may be TRBD2 (6 bases). Germline V gene data show CDR1 as MDHEN and CDR2 as SYDVKM. V was pared by 1 base and J by 1 base, with 11 bases between. The CDR3 contains 15 residues. The CDR3, as DNA: TGTGCCAGCAGTTTATTGGGCGGGAAATCCTACGAGCAGTACTTC. It codes for CASSLLGGKSYEQYF.

This clonotype occurred many times. This sequence joins TRBV6-1 and TRBJ1-4; D might be TRBD1 (6 bases). Looked up from germline, CDR1 is MNHNS and CDR2 is SASEGT. CDR3 length equals 13 residues. V lost 8 bases to trimming and J lost 6 bases, with 13 bases between them. The CDR3 sequence: CASALWTDEKLFF. CDR3 nucleotides: TGTGCCAGCGCCCTGTGGACAGATGAAAAACTGTTTTTT.

In its sample, this clonotype was seen a few times. This chain joins TRBV19 and TRBJ1-1, with TRBD1 matching 7 bases. Germline V gives CDR1 LNHDA, CDR2 SQIVND (reference sequence). J lost 11 bases, V lost 9 bases, and 24 bases had no gene match. This CDR3 spans 16 amino acids. CDR3 nucleotides: TGTGCCAGCAAGGATCCGGGACAGTACAACCACCGGAAGGCTTTCTTT. It encodes CASKDPGQYNHRKAFF.

A word on this clonotype: The conserved phenylalanine or tryptophan normally closing the CDR3 is absent here, so this likely arose from a read error. The rearrangement joins TRBV29-1 to TRBJ1-1; possible D gene TRBD1, 5 bases. Trimming pared 6 bases from V and 0 bases from J, leaving 17 bases between. The germline CDR1 and CDR2 sequences are SQVTM and ANQGSEA. The CDR3 runs to 15 residues. Here the CDR3 reads CSVVARDGMNTEAFL. The CDR3 nucleotides read TGCAGCGTCGTGGCCCGGGACGGAATGAACACTGAAGCTTTCCTT.

In its sample, this clonotype was seen a few times. The V and J genes are TRBV29-1 and TRBJ2-7; the match to TRBD2 covers 9 bases. J lost 2 bases, V lost 7 bases, and 3 bases had no gene match. CDR3 length equals 12 residues. Germline V CDR1 and CDR2: SQVTM, ANQGSEA. The CDR3 region has the DNA TGCAGCGCTATAGCGGGGGCCTACGAGCAGTACTTC. Translated: CSAIAGAYEQYF.

The sample holds many counts of this clonotype. This rearrangement joins TRBV2 to TRBJ1-5; D uncertain. Trimming removed 5 bases from V and 6 bases from J, with 11 bases in between. Germline V lookup: CDR1 SNHLY, CDR2 FYNNEI. The CDR3 totals 13 residues. The CDR3: CASSLDRIQPQHF. CDR3 nucleotides: TGTGCCAGCAGTCTGGACCGTATTCAGCCCCAGCATTTT.

In its sample, this clonotype was seen a few times. The chain couples TRBV15 to TRBJ2-5, with D perhaps TRBD2 (5 bases). CDR3 length equals 13 residues. The germline V and J ends were trimmed by 1 base and 5 bases, with 8 bases remaining between them. Germline V gives CDR1 LNHNV, CDR2 YYDKDF (reference sequence). CDR3 region: CATSRGTLETQYF. CDR3 in DNA: TGTGCCACCAGCAGAGGGACTCTTGAGACCCAGTACTTC. Supplemented by reference TRBV15 and TRBJ2-5, the full variable domain reads DAMVIQNPRYQVTQFGKPVTLSCSQTLNHNVMYWYQQKSSQAPKLLFHYYDKDFNNEADTPDNFQSRRPNTSFCFLDIRSPGLGDTAMYLCATSRGTLETQYFGPGTRLLVL.

V gene TRBV6-2 or TRBV6-3 combines with J gene TRBJ2-1; the match to TRBD2 covers 7 bases. CDR1 and CDR2 (germline): MNHEY, SVGEGT. This CDR3 has 17 residues. Unmatched junction bases numbered 10, after V lost 5 bases and J lost 0 bases. The CDR3: CASSEIATSLSYNEQFF. CDR3 coding DNA: TGTGCCAGCAGTGAAATAGCGACTAGCCTCTCCTACAATGAGCAGTTCTTC.

The chain carries TRBV7-9 and TRBJ2-5, with TRBD2 identical over 8 bases. The V gene end was trimmed by 7 bases and the J gene end by 13 bases; junction bases not matched to a gene: 14. Per the germline V gene, CDR1 is SEHNR and CDR2 is FQNEAQ (reference sequence). This CDR3 is 13 amino acids long. The chain's CDR3 is CASNTGTSRVMYF. CDR3 DNA sequence: TGTGCCAGCAACACCGGGACTAGTCGGGTTATGTACTTC.

The CDR3, as DNA: TGCGCCAGCAGTGCGCAGGGGCCTGAGCAGTTCTTC. This sequence encodes CASSAQGPEQFF. This chain uses TRBV5-1 with TRBJ2-1; D is possibly TRBD1 (6 bases). Trimming cost V 5 bases and J 9 bases, with 12 bases left between them. This CDR3 is 12 amino acids long. Germline V gene lookup returns CDR1 SGHRS and CDR2 YFSETQ.

The count of this clonotype is one. The chain couples TRBV28 to TRBJ2-7; 11 bases line up with TRBD2. CDR1 and CDR2 (germline): MDHEN, SYDVKM. CDR3 length equals 19 residues. J was trimmed by 1 base and V by 4 bases; bases with no gene match: 15. The CDR3 loop reads CASSSPRRVTSGVSYEQYF. The DNA for the CDR3 is TGTGCCAGCAGTTCCCCCCGGAGGGTGACTAGCGGGGTTTCCTACGAGCAGTACTTC. Full variable domain (remainder filled in from reference TRBV28 and TRBJ2-7): DVKVTQSSRYLVKRTGEKVFLECVQDMDHENMFWYRQDPGLGLRLIYFSYDVKMKEKGDIPEGYSVSREKKERFSLILESASTNQTSMYLCASSSPRRVTSGVSYEQYFGPGTRLTVT.

A few counts support this clonotype. The chain links TRBV29-1 to TRBJ2-2; 9 nucleotides agree with TRBD1. The CDR3 loop spans 15 amino acids. Germline V gene data show CDR1 as SQVTM and CDR2 as ANQGSEA. Trimming at V came to 3 bases and at J to 0 bases, leaving 2 bases not matched to a gene. This CDR3 reads CSVEGDRANTGELFF. For the CDR3, the DNA is TGCAGCGTTGAGGGGGACAGGGCGAACACCGGGGAGCTGTTTTTT.

For this clonotype: A read error may account for a junction end that differs from germline. The chain couples TRBV7-2 to TRBJ2-5, with D unclear. Germline V gene data show CDR1 as SGHTA and CDR2 as FQGNSA. The CDR3 totals 12 residues. CDR3 loop: CASSAGDGGQHF. The CDR3 DNA reads as TGTGCCAGCAGCGCTGGCGATGGTGGGCAGCACTTC.